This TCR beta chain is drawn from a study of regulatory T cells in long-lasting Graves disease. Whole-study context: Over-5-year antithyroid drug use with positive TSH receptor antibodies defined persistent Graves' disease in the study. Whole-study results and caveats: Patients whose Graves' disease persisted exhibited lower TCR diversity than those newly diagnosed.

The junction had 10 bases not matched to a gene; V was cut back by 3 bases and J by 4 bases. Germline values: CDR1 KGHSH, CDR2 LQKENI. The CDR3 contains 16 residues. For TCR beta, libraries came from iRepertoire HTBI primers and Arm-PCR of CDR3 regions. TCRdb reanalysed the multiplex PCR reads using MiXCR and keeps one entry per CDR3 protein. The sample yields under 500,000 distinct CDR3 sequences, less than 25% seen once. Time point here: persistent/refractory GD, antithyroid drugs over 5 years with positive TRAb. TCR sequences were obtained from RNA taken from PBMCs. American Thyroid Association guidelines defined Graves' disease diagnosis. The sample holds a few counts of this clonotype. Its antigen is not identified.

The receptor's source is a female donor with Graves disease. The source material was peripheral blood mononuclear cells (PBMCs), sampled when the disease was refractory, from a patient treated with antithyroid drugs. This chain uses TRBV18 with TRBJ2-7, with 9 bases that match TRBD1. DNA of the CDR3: TGTGCCAGCTCACCGAGGACCGGGACAGGGCCGTACGAGCAGTACTTC. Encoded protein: CASSPRTGTGPYEQYF.